These 11 T cell receptor beta chains originate from one sample sequenced in a study of blood T cell repertoires in COVID-19. Assay used: immunoSEQ multiplex PCR; TCRdb lists only in-frame clones, some missing. The sample contains over 80,000 clones, approximately 87% of which appear only once. Sequenced input: peripheral blood. Receptor source: a human donor in a cohort sampled during active COVID-19.

The V call is TRBV19, the J call TRBJ1-2, with D possibly being TRBD1 (5 bases). Germline lookup yields CDR1 LNHDA and CDR2 SQIVND (reference sequence). Trimming shortened V by 6 bases and J by 2 bases, and 10 bases separated the two germline ends. The CDR3 runs 13 residues. The CDR3 loop is CASSPTGNYGYTF. CDR3 coding DNA: TGTGCCAGTAGCCCTACAGGCAACTATGGCTACACCTTC.

J is TRBJ1-3 and V is TRBV28, with 8 bases aligning to TRBD1. After removal of 5 bases from V and 1 base from J, the junction contained 4 bases not matched to a gene. The CDR3 sequence is 15 residues long. Per germline, CDR1 MDHEN and CDR2 SYDVKM. CDR3 amino acids: CASSPDRGSGNTIYF. The CDR3 DNA is TGTGCCAGCAGTCCCGACAGGGGATCTGGAAACACCATATATTTT.

This chain connects TRBV28 to TRBJ2-3; no reliable D call. The CDR3 consists of 13 residues. From germline, CDR1 is MDHEN and CDR2 SYDVKM. V dropped 5 bases and J dropped 0 bases, with 6 bases sitting between them. The CDR3: CASSRGSTDTQYF. Written as DNA, the CDR3 is TGTGCCAGCAGTCGAGGTAGCACAGATACGCAGTATTTT.

J is TRBJ1-5 and V is TRBV3-1 (or the pseudogene TRBV3-2); D remains unclear. The CDR3 has 13 amino acids. V shed 5 bases and J shed 5 bases, with 10 bases lying between them. Germline CDR1 reads LGHDT; CDR2 reads YNNKEL (reference sequence). The CDR3 DNA is TGTGCCAGCAGCGTTAGGAGGGATCAGCCCCAGCATTTT. Its translation is CASSVRRDQPQHF.

Only a few counts were recorded for this clone. J is TRBJ1-3 and V is TRBV10-3, with D perhaps matching TRBD1 (6 bases). CDR1 is ENHRY and CDR2 is SYGVKD in the germline V gene. The CDR3 consists of 16 residues. Between the trimmed V and J ends, which lost 3 bases and 0 bases, there was a span of 12 bases. The CDR3, as DNA: TGTGCCATCAGTGACCTCGGACAGACCTCTGGAAACACCATATATTTT. This gives the protein CAISDLGQTSGNTIYF.

CDR3 nucleotide sequence: TGTGCCAGCAGCTCGGACAGGAGTGGCTACAATGAGCAGTTCTTC. Protein: CASSSDRSGYNEQFF. The chain has TRBV6-5 and TRBJ2-1, with 7 bases fitting TRBD1. With 6 bases clipped from V and 3 bases from J, the junction kept 8 bases outside the gene matches. The CDR3 spans 15 residues. Germline V CDR1 and CDR2: MNHEY, SVGAGI.

The gene calls are TRBV2 and TRBJ2-2, with 8 bases identical to TRBD2. V was pared by 4 bases and J by 3 bases, with 4 bases of the junction left unmatched. The CDR3 has 15 amino acids. In germline, CDR1 is SNHLY, CDR2 FYNNEI. DNA for the CDR3: TGTGCCAGCAGTGCGGTAGCGGGATACACCGGGGAGCTGTTTTTT. Encoded protein: CASSAVAGYTGELFF.

The genes are TRBV5-6 and TRBJ1-5, with 7 bases identical to TRBD1. Germline loops: CDR1 SGHDT, CDR2 YYEEEE. The V gene end was trimmed by 0 bases and the J gene end by 4 bases; junction bases not matched to a gene: 4. CDR3 length: 15 residues. The CDR3 DNA sequence: TGTGCCAGCAGCTTGGCCCAGACAGGGAATCAGCCCCAGCATTTT. Translation: CASSLAQTGNQPQHF. Filled out from reference TRBV5-6 and TRBJ1-5, the complete variable domain reads DAGVTQSPTHLIKTRGQQVTLRCSPKSGHDTVSWYQQALGQGPQFIFQYYEEEERQRGNFPDRFSGHQFPNYSSELNVNALLLGDSALYLCASSLAQTGNQPQHFGDGTRLSIL.

CDR3 loop: CASSYDPGQPQHF. DNA of the CDR3: TGTGCCAGCAGTTACGACCCGGGGCAGCCCCAGCATTTT. J is TRBJ1-5 and V is TRBV6-6; D not resolved. The CDR3 length is 13 residues. The V end lost 2 bases, the J end lost 7 bases, and 9 bases lay between the germline ends. Germline loops: CDR1 MNHNY, CDR2 SVGAGI (reference sequence).

The chain couples TRBV3-1 (or the pseudogene TRBV3-2) to TRBJ2-3, with 8 positions matching TRBD1. The germline gives CDR1 LGHDT, CDR2 YNNKEL (reference sequence). CDR3 length: 15 amino acids. V lost 2 bases to trimming and J lost 4 bases; unmatched junction nucleotides: 5. The DNA for the CDR3 is TGTGCCAGCAGCCAACCACAGGGGGGCGCAGATACGCAGTATTTT. This gives the protein CASSQPQGGADTQYF.

The rearrangement uses TRBV6-2 or TRBV6-3 and TRBJ2-1, with 8 bases that match TRBD2. This CDR3 spans 15 amino acids. CDR1 and CDR2 from the germline V gene are MNHEY and SVGEGT. V trimming: 6 bases; J trimming: 15 bases; junction bases outside the gene matches: 19. CDR3 sequence reads: CASSPWGREGRRAFF. The CDR3 DNA sequence: TGTGCCAGCAGCCCGTGGGGCCGGGAGGGCCGTAGGGCGTTCTTC.